This TCR beta chain is drawn from a study of cytomegalovirus exposure and HLA in healthy donors. Study observations and caveats: Cytomegalovirus association was assigned to some 160 TCR beta chains. Later analysis placed DRB1 highest and HLA-C lowest in TCR association rates, which differed by HLA locus. About 87% or about 30% of the time was how often most TCR beta V segments were productive, according to an earlier analysis. In a later analysis, specific HLA alleles were associated with over 15,000 TCR beta sequences at a 0.05 false discovery rate.

The PCR ran on 60 Vbeta and 13 Jbeta primers. Measured with immunoSEQ multiplex PCR; TCRdb has only the in-frame clones, and not every one. This sample has about 210,000 clones, with roughly 90% found just once. The CDR3 is made up of 14 amino acids. The V gene's germline CDR1 is SGHRS and CDR2 YFSETQ. Between the trimmed V and J ends, which lost 4 bases and 4 bases, there was a span of 14 bases. A remark on this clone: No antigen is known for it.

This receptor was taken from a woman aged 25-40 years in good health and CMV-seronegative. The chain joins TRBV5-1 to TRBJ2-5; D is unresolved. Material for sequencing was PBMCs. The CDR3 here is CASSPLSPPETQYF. CDR3 DNA: TGCGCCAGCAGCCCCCTCTCCCCCCCAGAGACCCAGTACTTC.